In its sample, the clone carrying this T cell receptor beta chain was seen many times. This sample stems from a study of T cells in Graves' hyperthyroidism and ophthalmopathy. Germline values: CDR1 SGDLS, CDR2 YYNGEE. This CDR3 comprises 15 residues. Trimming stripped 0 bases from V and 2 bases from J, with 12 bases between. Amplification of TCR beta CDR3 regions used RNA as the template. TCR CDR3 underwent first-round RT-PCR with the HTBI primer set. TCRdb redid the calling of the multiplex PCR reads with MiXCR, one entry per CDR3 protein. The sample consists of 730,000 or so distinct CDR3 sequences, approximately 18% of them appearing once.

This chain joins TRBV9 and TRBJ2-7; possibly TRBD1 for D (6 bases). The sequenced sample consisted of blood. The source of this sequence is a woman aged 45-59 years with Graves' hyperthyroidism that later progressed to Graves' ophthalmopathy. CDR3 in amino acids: CASSVEDSPTYEQYF. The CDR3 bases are TGTGCCAGCAGCGTAGAGGACAGCCCTACCTACGAGCAGTACTTC. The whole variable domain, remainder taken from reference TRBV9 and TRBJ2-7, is DSGVTQTPKHLITATGQRVTLRCSPRSGDLSVYWYQQSLDQGLQFLIQYYNGEERAKGNILERFSAQQFPDLHSELNLSSLELGDSALYFCASSVEDSPTYEQYFGPGTRLTVT.